This TCR beta chain was recorded in a study of tumor-infiltrating lymphocytes in primary liver carcinoma. For the study at large: The study enrolled male and female patients aged 30 to 69 years. Study-level points and caveats: It was tumor-adjacent and tumor-blood pairs that overlapped less than tumor region pairs did.

Note on this clonotype: Its antigen is unknown.

The germline V gene has CDR1 ENHRY and CDR2 SYGVKD. V lost 6 bases to trimming and J lost 8 bases, with 29 bases between them. CDR3 length: 18 residues. Investigators took RNA and DNA out together from roughly 21-30 mg of unsorted bulk tissue. TCR beta cDNA was made from 400 to 500 ng total RNA with a constant-region primer. Slightly modified ARM-PCR with three nested multiplex PCR rounds yielded TCR beta libraries. Both of the initial two PCR rounds ran for about 11 cycles and employed TRBV1-TRBV30 forward primers alongside a C-beta reverse primer. TCRdb processed the multiplex PCR reads anew with MiXCR; each CDR3 protein has one entry. The sample includes tens of thousands of distinct CDR3 sequences, 72% seen only once; the top ten take approximately 20%.

Sequenced input: liver tumor tissue from sampling region 1. Documented subset: tumor region T1, superior pole. The clonotype originates from a man aged 40-50 years with primary liver carcinoma and hepatitis B virus infection. The gene calls are TRBV10-3 and TRBJ2-1; perhaps TRBD1 as D (6 bases). CDR3 nucleotide sequence: TGTGCCATCAGGGCCACGGAAGGGGGAGCGATTAGTTGGGATGAGCAGTTCTTC. Translation gives CAIRATEGGAISWDEQFF.